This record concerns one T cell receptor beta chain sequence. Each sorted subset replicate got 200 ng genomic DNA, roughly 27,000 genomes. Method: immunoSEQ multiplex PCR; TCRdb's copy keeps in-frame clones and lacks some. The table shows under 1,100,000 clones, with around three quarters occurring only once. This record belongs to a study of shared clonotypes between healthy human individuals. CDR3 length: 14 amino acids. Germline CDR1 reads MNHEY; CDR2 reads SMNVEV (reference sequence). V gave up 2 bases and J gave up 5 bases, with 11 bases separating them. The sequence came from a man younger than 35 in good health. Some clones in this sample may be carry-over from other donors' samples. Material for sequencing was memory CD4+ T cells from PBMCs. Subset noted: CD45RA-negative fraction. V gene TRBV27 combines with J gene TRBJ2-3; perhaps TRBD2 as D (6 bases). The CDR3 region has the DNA TGTGCCAGCAGTTTAGACCGGGGAGGAGATACGCAGTATTTT. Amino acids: CASSLDRGGDTQYF.